Below, 19 T cell receptor beta chains from the same sample are listed, as sequenced in a study of cytomegalovirus exposure and HLA in healthy donors. The PCR made use of 60 Vbeta and 13 Jbeta primers. Repertoires were generated with immunoSEQ multiplex PCR, while TCRdb's copy carries only in-frame clones and drops some. The table lists roughly 80,000 clones, 65% to 80% of them singletons. Sequencing input: PBMCs. Receptors were obtained from a male donor in good health and CMV-seropositive.

The chain recombines TRBV6-1 with TRBJ2-2; 9 positions agree with TRBD1. The CDR3 sequence is 15 residues long. Germline values: CDR1 MNHNS, CDR2 SASEGT. V shed 8 bases and J 6 bases; nucleotides not matched to a gene: 10. This chain's CDR3 is CASRRGQGFPGELFF. DNA for the CDR3: TGTGCCAGCCGTCGGGGACAGGGTTTTCCCGGGGAGCTGTTTTTT.

J is TRBJ2-1 and V is TRBV7-9, with a tentative D call TRBD2 (7 bases). CDR1 is SEHNR and CDR2 is FQNEAQ in the germline V gene (reference sequence). The CDR3 loop spans 14 amino acids. Trimming shortened V by 1 base and J by 9 bases, and 13 bases separated the two germline ends. DNA of the CDR3: TGTGCCAGCAGCTTAGGGGGGGGCATTGGTGAGCAGTTCTTC. The encoded protein is CASSLGGGIGEQFF.

The chain is built from TRBV18 and TRBJ2-7; possible D gene TRBD2, 5 bases. The ends were cut back, 3 bases at V and 3 bases at J, with 6 bases in the middle. Germline CDR1 is KGHSH and CDR2 is LQKENI. This CDR3 spans 12 amino acids. CDR3 in amino acids: CASSPAGYEQYF. The CDR3 DNA is TGTGCCAGCTCACCGGCGGGCTACGAGCAGTACTTC.

This clone was seen once. The CDR3: CASSLDSGLIDEQFF. DNA of the CDR3: TGCGCCAGCAGCTTGGATTCAGGGCTGATCGATGAGCAGTTCTTC. The V gene is TRBV5-1, the J gene TRBJ2-1; perhaps TRBD1 as D (5 bases). V shed 0 bases and J shed 8 bases, with 15 bases lying between them. The V gene's germline CDR1 is SGHRS and CDR2 YFSETQ. CDR3 length: 15 residues.

The chain combines TRBV4-2 with TRBJ1-4, with TRBD1 matching over 7 bases. Trimming took 3 bases from V and 8 from J; bases not matched to a gene: 12. CDR1 is LGHNA, CDR2 YNFKEQ, per germline. CDR3 length: 16 amino acids. DNA for the CDR3: TGTGCCAGCAGCCAGGGAGACCGGACAGGTAACGAAAAACTGTTTTTT. Encoded protein: CASSQGDRTGNEKLFF.

This clone was detected only a few times. The V gene is TRBV10-3, the J gene TRBJ1-1, with TRBD1 matching 9 bases. V was pared by 3 bases and J by 4 bases, with 3 bases of the junction left unmatched. Germline CDR1 and CDR2: ENHRY and SYGVKD. The CDR3 has 14 amino acids. CDR3 loop: CAISETGGPTEAFF. The CDR3 coding sequence is TGTGCCATCAGTGAAACAGGGGGCCCCACTGAAGCTTTCTTT.

In its sample, this clone was seen a few times. The chain couples TRBV5-1 to TRBJ2-3; a weak D match, TRBD2 (7 bases). The CDR3 runs 15 residues. V lost 4 bases and J lost 0, with 12 bases in between. Germline V CDR1 and CDR2: SGHRS, YFSETQ. CDR3 in DNA: TGCGCCAGCAGCATTGGGGGGGCTAGCACAGATACGCAGTATTTT. This sequence encodes CASSIGGASTDTQYF.

This chain connects TRBV11-2 to TRBJ1-4, with D possibly being TRBD1 (5 bases). The CDR3 contains 14 residues. Germline assignment: CDR1 SGHAT and CDR2 FQNNGV. Deletions cut 0 bases from V and 7 bases from J, with 9 bases between. CDR3 region: CASSLDRVGEKLFF. CDR3 in DNA: TGTGCCAGCAGCTTAGACAGGGTGGGTGAAAAACTGTTTTTT.

V and J are TRBV7-8 and TRBJ2-5, with a weak D call TRBD2 (6 bases). The V end lost 7 bases, the J end lost 5 bases, and 20 bases lay between the germline ends. The CDR3 extends over 15 amino acids. Germline loops: CDR1 SGHVS, CDR2 FQNEAQ. The CDR3 reads CASTSLWGDGETQYF. The CDR3 DNA sequence: TGTGCCAGCACCAGCTTATGGGGGGATGGGGAGACCCAGTACTTC.

The table lists this clone with a few counts. The V call is TRBV9, the J call TRBJ2-3; the D gene is possibly TRBD2 (5 bases). CDR1 is SGDLS, CDR2 YYNGEE, per germline. The CDR3 has 17 residues. V lost 0 bases and J 0 bases, leaving 14 bases between the germline ends. CDR3 in DNA: TGTGCCAGCAGCGTAGGGGCTAGCCAAACTAGCACAGATACGCAGTATTTT. Amino acids: CASSVGASQTSTDTQYF.

The V gene is TRBV11-3, the J gene TRBJ2-2; TRBD1 matches 10 bases. The CDR3 is 16 amino acids. V shed 3 bases and J 2 bases; nucleotides not matched to a gene: 3. Per the germline V gene, CDR1 is SGHNT and CDR2 is YENEEA. The CDR3 DNA sequence: TGTGCCAGCAGCTTCCGACAGGGGGCCAACACCGGGGAGCTGTTTTTT. Residues: CASSFRQGANTGELFF.

The V call is TRBV5-4, the J call TRBJ2-1; 10 bases agree with TRBD2. CDR3 length equals 14 residues. CDR1 is SGHNT, CDR2 YYREEE, per germline (reference sequence). V shed 0 bases and J 10 bases; nucleotides not matched to a gene: 4. CDR3 in DNA: TGTGCCAGCAGCTTGGAGGCTAGCGGGAGCGAGCAGTTCTTC. This gives the protein CASSLEASGSEQFF.

The DNA of the CDR3 is TGTGCCAGCAGCGTACCCCTAGCGGGAGCCCCGAACACCGGGGAGCTGTTTTTT. This sequence encodes CASSVPLAGAPNTGELFF. This chain connects TRBV9 to TRBJ2-2; 10 bases line up with TRBD2. The V gene's germline CDR1 is SGDLS and CDR2 YYNGEE. Trimming removed 1 base from V and 0 bases from J; junction bases left unmatched: 6. The CDR3 runs 18 residues.

The rearrangement uses TRBV4-2 and TRBJ2-5; TRBD2 agrees at 9 bases. Germline CDR1 is LGHNA and CDR2 is YNFKEQ. Germline trimming cut 0 bases from V and 1 base from J; bases unmatched to any gene: 0. The CDR3 sequence is 15 residues long. The chain's CDR3 is CASSQELAGQETQYF. The CDR3 DNA reads TGTGCCAGCAGCCAAGAACTAGCGGGCCAAGAGACCCAGTACTTC.

The chain recombines TRBV28 with TRBJ1-1; D may be TRBD1 (5 bases). Trimming stripped 5 bases from V and 4 bases from J, with 14 bases between. This CDR3 comprises 14 residues. Germline V gene sequence: CDR1 MDHEN, CDR2 SYDVKM. The chain's CDR3 is CASSPIGGFTEAFF. DNA of the CDR3: TGTGCCAGCAGTCCGATCGGGGGGTTCACTGAAGCTTTCTTT.

The gene calls are TRBV10-3 and TRBJ1-1; D is unclear. Germline-derived CDR1 and CDR2 are ENHRY and SYGVKD. CDR3 length: 13 amino acids. V was clipped by 2 bases and J by 5 bases, with 9 bases between them. The CDR3 loop is CAISENSLTEAFF. CDR3 nucleotide sequence: TGTGCCATCAGTGAGAACAGTTTAACTGAAGCTTTCTTT.

This clone was observed a single time. An end of the junction does not agree with germline; a read error may underlie this. The chain couples TRBV2 to TRBJ2-7; TRBD1 is a possible D gene (6 bases). CDR3 size: 12 residues. Germline CDR1 and CDR2: SNHLY and FYNNEI. CDR3 amino acids: CASRRDTYGQYF. The CDR3 DNA is TGTGCCAGCAGACGGGACACCTACGGGCAGTACTTC.

In this sample, this clone turned up a few times. The chain combines TRBV10-3 with TRBJ1-2; 12 nucleotides line up with TRBD1. The germline CDR1 and CDR2 sequences are ENHRY and SYGVKD. The V and J ends lost 2 bases and 7 bases, in that order; junction bases with no gene match: 8. The CDR3 spans 16 residues. The CDR3 sequence is CAISERGTGGLSGYTF. CDR3 nucleotide sequence: TGTGCCATCAGTGAGCGTGGGACAGGGGGCTTGAGTGGCTACACCTTC.

The chain joins TRBV28 to TRBJ1-1; no clear D. CDR1 MDHEN and CDR2 SYDVKM come from the germline V gene. Trimming removed 6 bases from V and 8 bases from J, with 13 bases in between. The CDR3 consists of 12 residues. The CDR3 nucleotides read TGTGCCAGCAGCGCGGGTCTTGTGGAAGCTTTCTTT. It is translated as CASSAGLVEAFF. The full variable domain, with the rest looked up from reference TRBV28 and TRBJ1-1, is DVKVTQSSRYLVKRTGEKVFLECVQDMDHENMFWYRQDPGLGLRLIYFSYDVKMKEKGDIPEGYSVSREKKERFSLILESASTNQTSMYLCASSAGLVEAFFGQGTRLTVV.